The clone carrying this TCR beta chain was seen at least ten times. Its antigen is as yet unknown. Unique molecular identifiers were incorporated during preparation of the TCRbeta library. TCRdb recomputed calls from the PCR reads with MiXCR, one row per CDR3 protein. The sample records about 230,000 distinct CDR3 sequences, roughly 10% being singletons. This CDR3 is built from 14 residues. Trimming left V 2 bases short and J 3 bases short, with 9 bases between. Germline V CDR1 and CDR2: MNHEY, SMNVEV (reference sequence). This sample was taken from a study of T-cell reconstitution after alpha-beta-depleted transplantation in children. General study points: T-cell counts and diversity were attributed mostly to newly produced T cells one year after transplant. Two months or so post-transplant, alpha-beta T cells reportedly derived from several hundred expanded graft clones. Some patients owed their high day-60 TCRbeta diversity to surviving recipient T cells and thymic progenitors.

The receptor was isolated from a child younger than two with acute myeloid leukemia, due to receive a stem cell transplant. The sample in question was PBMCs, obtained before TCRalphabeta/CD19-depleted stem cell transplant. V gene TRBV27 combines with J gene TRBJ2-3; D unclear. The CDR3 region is CASSLMTSTDTQYF. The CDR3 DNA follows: TGTGCCAGCAGTTTAATGACGAGTACAGATACGCAGTATTTT.